Included here is one T cell receptor (beta chain) sequence, with context. Authors' processing steps: Amplified reference gene primers provided the basis for estimating nucleated cell counts. The assay was immunoSEQ multiplex PCR, and TCRdb's table has in-frame clones only and misses some. V and J calls and clone size are as listed in that table; D and trimming were resolved from the DNA. The repertoire has more than 200,000 clones, just over 85% of them found once; the top ten carry approximately 10%. Per the germline V gene, CDR1 is LNHDA and CDR2 is SQIVND (reference sequence). The V and J ends lost 5 bases and 4 bases respectively, with 15 bases between them. The CDR3 is made up of 14 amino acids. The record originates from a study of blood T cell repertoires in COVID-19.

The clonotype was recovered from a man aged 45-65 years with COVID-19, enrolled during active disease. This rearrangement joins TRBV19 to TRBJ2-7; maybe TRBD2 (6 bases). Sequenced sample: peripheral blood. The CDR3 coding sequence is TGTGCCAGTAGTCTGGGGCGGGGAGTTTACGAGCAGTACTTC. Its protein is CASSLGRGVYEQYF.